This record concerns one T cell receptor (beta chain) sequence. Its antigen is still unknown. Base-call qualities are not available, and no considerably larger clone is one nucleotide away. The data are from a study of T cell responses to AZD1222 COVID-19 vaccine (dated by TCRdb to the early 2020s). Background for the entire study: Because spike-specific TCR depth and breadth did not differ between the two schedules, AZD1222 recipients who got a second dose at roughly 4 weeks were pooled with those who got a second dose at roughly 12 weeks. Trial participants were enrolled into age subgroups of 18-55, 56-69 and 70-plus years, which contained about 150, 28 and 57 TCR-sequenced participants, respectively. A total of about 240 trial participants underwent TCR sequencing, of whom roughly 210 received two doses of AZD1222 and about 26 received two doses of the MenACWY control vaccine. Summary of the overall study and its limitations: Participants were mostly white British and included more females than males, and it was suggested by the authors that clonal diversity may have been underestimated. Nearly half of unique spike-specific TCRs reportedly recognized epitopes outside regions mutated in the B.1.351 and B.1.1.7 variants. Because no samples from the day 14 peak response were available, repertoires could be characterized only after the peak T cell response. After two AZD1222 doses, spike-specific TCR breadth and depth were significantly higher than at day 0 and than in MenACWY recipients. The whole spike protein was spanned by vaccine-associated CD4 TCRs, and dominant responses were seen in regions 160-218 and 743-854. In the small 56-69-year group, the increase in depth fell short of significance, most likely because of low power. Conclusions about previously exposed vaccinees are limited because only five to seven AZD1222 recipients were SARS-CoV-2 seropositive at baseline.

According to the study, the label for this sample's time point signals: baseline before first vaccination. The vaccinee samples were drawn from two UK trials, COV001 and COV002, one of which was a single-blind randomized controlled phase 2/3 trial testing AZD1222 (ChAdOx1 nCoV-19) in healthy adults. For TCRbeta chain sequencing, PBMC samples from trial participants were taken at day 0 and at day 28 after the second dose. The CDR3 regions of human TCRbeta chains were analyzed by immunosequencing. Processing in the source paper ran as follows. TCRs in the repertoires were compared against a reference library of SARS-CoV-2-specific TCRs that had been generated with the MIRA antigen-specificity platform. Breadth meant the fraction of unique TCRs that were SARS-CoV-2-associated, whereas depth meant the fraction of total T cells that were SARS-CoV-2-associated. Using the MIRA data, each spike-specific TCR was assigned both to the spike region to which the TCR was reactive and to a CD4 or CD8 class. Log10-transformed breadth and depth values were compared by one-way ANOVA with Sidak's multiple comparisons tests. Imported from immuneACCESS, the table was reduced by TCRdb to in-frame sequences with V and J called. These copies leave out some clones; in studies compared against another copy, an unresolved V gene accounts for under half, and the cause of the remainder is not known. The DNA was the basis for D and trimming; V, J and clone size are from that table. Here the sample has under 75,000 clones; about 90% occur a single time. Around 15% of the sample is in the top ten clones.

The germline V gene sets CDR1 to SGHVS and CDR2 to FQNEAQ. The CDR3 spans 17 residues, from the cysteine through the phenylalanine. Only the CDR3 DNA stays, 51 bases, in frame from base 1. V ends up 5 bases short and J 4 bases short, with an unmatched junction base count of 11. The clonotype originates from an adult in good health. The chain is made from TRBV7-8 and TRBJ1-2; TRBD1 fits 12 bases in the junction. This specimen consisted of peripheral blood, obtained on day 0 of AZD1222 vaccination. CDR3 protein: CASSHHRDRGRGYGYTF. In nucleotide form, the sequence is TGTGCCAGCAGCCACCACCGGGACAGGGGGCGCGGCTATGGCTACACCTTC.